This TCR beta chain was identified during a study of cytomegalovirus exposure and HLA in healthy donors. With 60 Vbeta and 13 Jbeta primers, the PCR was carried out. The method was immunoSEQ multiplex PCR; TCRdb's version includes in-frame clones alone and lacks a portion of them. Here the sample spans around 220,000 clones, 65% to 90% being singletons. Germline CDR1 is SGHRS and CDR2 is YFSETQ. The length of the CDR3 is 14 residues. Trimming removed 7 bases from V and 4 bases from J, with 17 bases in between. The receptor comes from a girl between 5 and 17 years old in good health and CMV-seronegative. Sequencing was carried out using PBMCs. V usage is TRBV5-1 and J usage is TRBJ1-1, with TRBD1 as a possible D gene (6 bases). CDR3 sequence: CASANRGLSTEAFF. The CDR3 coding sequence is TGCGCCAGCGCCAATAGGGGGTTGAGCACTGAAGCTTTCTTT.